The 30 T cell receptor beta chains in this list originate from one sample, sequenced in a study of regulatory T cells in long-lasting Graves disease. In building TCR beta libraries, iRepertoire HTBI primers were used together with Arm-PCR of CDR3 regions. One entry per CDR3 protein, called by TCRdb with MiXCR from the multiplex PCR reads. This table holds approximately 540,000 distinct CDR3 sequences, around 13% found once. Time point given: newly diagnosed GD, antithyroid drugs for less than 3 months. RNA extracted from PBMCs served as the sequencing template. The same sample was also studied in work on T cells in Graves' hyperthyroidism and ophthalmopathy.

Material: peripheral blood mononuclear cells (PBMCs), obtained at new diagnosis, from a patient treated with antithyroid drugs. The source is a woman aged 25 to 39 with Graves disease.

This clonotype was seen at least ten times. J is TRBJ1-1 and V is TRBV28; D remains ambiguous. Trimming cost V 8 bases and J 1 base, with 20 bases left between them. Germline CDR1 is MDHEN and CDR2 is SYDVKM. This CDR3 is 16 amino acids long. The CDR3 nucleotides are TGTGCCAGCCCGAGATCCCCGCCTGGGGAGAACACTGAAGCTTTCTTT. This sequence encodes CASPRSPPGENTEAFF.

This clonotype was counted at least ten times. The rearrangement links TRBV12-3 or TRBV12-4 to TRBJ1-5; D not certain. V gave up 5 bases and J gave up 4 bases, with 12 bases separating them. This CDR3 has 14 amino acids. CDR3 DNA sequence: TGTGCCAGCAGTGCCTCGATGGGGAATCAGCCCCAGCATTTT. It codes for CASSASMGNQPQHF.

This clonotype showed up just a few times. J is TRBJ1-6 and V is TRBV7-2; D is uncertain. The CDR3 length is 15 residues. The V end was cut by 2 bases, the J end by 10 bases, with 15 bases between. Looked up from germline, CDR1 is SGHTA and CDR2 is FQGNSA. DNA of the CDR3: TGTGCCAGCAGCTTATTCGGGCTCTTATACTCACCCCTCCACTTT. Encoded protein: CASSLFGLLYSPLHF.

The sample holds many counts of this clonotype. The CDR3 DNA sequence: TGCAGCGTCACAGGGGGCCGCGAAGAATACAATGAGCAGTTCTTC. Translating gives CSVTGGREEYNEQFF. This rearrangement joins TRBV29-1 to TRBJ2-1, with 9 bases aligning to TRBD1. J lost 4 bases, V lost 6 bases, and 10 bases had no gene match. The CDR3 runs 15 residues. Germline V gives CDR1 SQVTM, CDR2 ANQGSEA.

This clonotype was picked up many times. Here the CDR3 DNA reads TGCGCCAGCAGTGAGTCGATTGTGGGAGGGAAAGAGACCCAGTACTTC. Translating it yields CASSESIVGGKETQYF. This chain joins TRBV10-2 and TRBJ2-5; 7 nucleotides match TRBD2. Trimming took 0 bases from V and 3 from J; bases not matched to a gene: 7. The CDR3 has 16 amino acids. The germline V gene has CDR1 WSHSY and CDR2 SAAADI.

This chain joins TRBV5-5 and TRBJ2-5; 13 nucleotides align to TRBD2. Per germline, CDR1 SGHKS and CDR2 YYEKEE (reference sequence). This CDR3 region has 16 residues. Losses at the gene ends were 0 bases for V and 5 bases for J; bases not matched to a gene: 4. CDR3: CASSLGGLAGTETQYF. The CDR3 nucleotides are TGTGCCAGCAGCTTGGGGGGACTAGCGGGGACCGAGACCCAGTACTTC. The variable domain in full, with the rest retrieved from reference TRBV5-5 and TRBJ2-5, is DAGVTQSPTHLIKTRGQQVTLRCSPISGHKSVSWYQQVLGQGPQFIFQYYEKEERGRGNFPDRFSARQFPNYSSELNVNALLLGDSALYLCASSLGGLAGTETQYFGPGTRLLVL.

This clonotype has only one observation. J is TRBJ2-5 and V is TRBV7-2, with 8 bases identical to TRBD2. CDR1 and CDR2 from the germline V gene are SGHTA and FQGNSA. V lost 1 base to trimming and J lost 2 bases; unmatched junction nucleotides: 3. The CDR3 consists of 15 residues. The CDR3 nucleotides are TGTGCCAGCAGCTTAGTCACTAGCGGACAAGAGACCCAGTACTTC. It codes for CASSLVTSGQETQYF. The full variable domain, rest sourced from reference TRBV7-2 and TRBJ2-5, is GAGVSQSPSNKVTEKGKDVELRCDPISGHTALYWYRQSLGQGLEFLIYFQGNSAPDKSGLPSDRFSAERTGGSVSTLTIQRTQQEDSAVYLCASSLVTSGQETQYFGPGTRLLVL.

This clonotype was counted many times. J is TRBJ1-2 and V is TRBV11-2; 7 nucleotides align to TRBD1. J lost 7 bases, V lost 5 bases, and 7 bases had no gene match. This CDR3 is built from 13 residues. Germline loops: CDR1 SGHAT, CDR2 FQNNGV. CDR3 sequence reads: CASSPDRAGGYTF. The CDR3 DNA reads TGTGCCAGCAGCCCCGACAGGGCGGGTGGCTACACCTTC. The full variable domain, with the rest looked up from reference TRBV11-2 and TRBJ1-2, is EAGVAQSPRYKIIEKRQSVAFWCNPISGHATLYWYQQILGQGPKLLIQFQNNGVVDDSQLPKDRFSAERLKGVDSTLKIQPAKLEDSAVYLCASSPDRAGGYTFGSGTRLTVV.

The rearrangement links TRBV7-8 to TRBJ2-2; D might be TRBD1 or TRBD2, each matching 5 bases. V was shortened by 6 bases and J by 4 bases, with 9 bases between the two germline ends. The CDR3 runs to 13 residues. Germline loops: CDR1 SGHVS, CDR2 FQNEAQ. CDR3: CASRGVSTGELFF. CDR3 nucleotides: TGTGCCAGCAGGGGGGTTAGCACCGGGGAGCTGTTTTTT. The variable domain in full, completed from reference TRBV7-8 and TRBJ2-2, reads GAGVSQSPRYKVAKRGQDVALRCDPISGHVSLFWYQQALGQGPEFLTYFQNEAQLDKSGLPSDRFFAERPEGSVSTLKIQRTQQEDSAVYLCASRGVSTGELFFGEGSRLTVL.

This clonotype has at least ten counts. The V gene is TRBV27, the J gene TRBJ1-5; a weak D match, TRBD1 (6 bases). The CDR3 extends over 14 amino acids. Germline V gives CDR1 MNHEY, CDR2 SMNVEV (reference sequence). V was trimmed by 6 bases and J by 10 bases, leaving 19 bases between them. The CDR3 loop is CASRPDSLVGPQHF. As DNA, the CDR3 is TGTGCCAGCAGGCCGGACAGTCTCGTTGGACCCCAGCATTTT.

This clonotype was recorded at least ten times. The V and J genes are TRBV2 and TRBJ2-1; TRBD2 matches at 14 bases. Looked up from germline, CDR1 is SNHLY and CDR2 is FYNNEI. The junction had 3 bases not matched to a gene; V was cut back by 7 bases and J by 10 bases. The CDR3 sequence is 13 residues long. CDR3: CASMGLAGVEQFF. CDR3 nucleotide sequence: TGTGCCAGCATGGGACTAGCGGGAGTGGAGCAGTTCTTC. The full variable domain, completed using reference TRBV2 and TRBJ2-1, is EPEVTQTPSHQVTQMGQEVILRCVPISNHLYFYWYRQILGQKVEFLVSFYNNEISEKSEIFDDQFSVERPDGSNFTLKIRSTKLEDSAMYFCASMGLAGVEQFFGPGTRLTVL.

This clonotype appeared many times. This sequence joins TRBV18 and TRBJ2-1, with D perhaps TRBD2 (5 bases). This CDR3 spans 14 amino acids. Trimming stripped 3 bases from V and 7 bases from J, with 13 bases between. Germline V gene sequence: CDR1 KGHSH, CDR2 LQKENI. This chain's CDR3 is CASSPRAIDNEQFF. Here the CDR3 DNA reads TGTGCCAGCTCACCGAGGGCCATCGATAATGAGCAGTTCTTC.

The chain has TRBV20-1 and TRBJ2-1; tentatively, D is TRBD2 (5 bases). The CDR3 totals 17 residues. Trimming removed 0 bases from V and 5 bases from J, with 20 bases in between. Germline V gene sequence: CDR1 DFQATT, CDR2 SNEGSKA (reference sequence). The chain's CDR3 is CSARDLRLAGPNNEQFF. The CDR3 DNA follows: TGCAGTGCTAGAGATTTGAGGTTGGCGGGCCCGAACAATGAGCAGTTCTTC.

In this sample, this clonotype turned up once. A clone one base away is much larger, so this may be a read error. For the CDR3, the DNA is TGTGCCAGCAGTTTATTGGCCGTCAGACAAGGGACCCAGTACTTC. Its translation is CASSLLAVRQGTQYF. The J gene is TRBJ2-5, the V gene TRBV28, with D unresolved. Germline V gene sequence: CDR1 MDHEN, CDR2 SYDVKM. CDR3 length: 15 residues.

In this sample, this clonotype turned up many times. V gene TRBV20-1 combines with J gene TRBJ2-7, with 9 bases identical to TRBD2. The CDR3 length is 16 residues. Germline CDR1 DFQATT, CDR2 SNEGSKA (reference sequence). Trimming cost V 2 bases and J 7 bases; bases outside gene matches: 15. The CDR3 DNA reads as TGCAGTGCTAGACAAGCGGGAGGCCCTATGATCCGGGAGCAGTACTTC. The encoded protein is CSARQAGGPMIREQYF.

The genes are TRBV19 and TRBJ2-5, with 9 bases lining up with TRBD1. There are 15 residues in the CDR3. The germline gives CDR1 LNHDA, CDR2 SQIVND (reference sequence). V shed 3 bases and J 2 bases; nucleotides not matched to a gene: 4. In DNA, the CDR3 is TGTGCCAGTAGTATGGGACAGGGTTCACAAGAGACCCAGTACTTC. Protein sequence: CASSMGQGSQETQYF.

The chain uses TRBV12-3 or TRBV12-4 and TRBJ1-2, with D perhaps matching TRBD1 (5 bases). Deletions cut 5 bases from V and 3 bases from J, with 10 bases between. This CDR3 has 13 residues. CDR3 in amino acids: CASSPGSHYGYTF. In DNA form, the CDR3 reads TGTGCCAGCAGTCCAGGGTCCCACTATGGCTACACCTTC.

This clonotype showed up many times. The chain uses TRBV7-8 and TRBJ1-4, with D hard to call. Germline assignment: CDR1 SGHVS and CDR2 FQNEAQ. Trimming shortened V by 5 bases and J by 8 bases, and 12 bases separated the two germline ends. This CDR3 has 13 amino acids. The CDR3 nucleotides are TGTGCCAGCAGCCCCCGGATGGGGGAAAAACTGTTTTTT. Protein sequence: CASSPRMGEKLFF.

The CDR3 nucleotides read TGTGCCAGCAGCTCTAGGGACGATGCAGCCGCAGATACGCAGTATTTT. It codes for CASSSRDDAAADTQYF. The V gene is TRBV7-9, the J gene TRBJ2-3; possibly TRBD1 or TRBD2 for D (5 bases each). Looked up from germline, CDR1 is SEHNR and CDR2 is FQNEAQ (reference sequence). This CDR3 contains 16 residues. V was cut by 4 bases and J by 4 bases, with 18 bases left in between.

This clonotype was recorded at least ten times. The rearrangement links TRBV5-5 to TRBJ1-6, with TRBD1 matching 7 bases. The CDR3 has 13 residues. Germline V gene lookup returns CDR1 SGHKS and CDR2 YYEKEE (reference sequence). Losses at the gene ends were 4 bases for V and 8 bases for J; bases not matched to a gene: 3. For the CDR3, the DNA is TGTGCCAGCAGCCGCCAGGGGGATTCACCCCTCCACTTT. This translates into CASSRQGDSPLHF.

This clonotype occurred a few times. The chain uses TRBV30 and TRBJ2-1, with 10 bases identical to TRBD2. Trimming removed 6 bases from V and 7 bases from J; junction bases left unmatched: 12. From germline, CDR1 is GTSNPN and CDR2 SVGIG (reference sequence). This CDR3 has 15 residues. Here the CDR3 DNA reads TGTGCCTGCCACCCCCTAGCGGGAGTAGGAAATGAGCAGTTCTTC. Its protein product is CACHPLAGVGNEQFF.

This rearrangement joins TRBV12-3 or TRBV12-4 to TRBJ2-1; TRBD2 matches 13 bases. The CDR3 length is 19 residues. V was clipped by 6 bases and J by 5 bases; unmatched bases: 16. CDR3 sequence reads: CASSTLGLAGRGKDNEQFF. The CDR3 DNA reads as TGTGCCAGCAGCACATTGGGACTAGCGGGGAGGGGAAAAGACAATGAGCAGTTCTTC.

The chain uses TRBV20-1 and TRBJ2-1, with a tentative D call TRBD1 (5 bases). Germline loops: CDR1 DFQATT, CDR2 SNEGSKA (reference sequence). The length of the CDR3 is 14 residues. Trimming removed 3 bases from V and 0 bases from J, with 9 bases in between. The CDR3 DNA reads TGCAGTGCTAGCTTCCAGGGCTCCTACAATGAGCAGTTCTTC. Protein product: CSASFQGSYNEQFF.

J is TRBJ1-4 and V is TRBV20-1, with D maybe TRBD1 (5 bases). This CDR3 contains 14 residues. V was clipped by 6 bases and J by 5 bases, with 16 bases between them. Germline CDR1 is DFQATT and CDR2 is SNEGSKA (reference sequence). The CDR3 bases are TGCAGTGCGACGAGTCGGCAGGGCAATGAAAAACTGTTTTTT. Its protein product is CSATSRQGNEKLFF.

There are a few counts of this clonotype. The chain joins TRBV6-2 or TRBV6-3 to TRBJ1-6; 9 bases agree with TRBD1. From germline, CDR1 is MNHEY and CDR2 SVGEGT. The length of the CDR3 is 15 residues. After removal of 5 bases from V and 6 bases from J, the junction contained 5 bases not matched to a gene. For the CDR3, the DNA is TGTGCCAGCAGTATTGGGACAGGGAGTAATTCACCCCTCCACTTT. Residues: CASSIGTGSNSPLHF.

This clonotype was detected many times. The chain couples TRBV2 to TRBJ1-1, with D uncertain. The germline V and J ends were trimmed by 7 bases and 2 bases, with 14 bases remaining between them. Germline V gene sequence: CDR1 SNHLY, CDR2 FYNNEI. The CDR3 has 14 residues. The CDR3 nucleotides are TGTGCCAGCACTGGTCTTTTGGGTAACACTGAAGCTTTCTTT. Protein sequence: CASTGLLGNTEAFF. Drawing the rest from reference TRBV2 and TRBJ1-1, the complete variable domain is EPEVTQTPSHQVTQMGQEVILRCVPISNHLYFYWYRQILGQKVEFLVSFYNNEISEKSEIFDDQFSVERPDGSNFTLKIRSTKLEDSAMYFCASTGLLGNTEAFFGQGTRLTVV.

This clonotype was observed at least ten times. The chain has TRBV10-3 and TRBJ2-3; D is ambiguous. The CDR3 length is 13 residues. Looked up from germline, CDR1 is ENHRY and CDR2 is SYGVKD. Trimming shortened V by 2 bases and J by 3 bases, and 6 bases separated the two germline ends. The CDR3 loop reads CAISEGNTDTQYF. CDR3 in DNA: TGTGCCATCAGTGAGGGTAATACAGATACGCAGTATTTT.

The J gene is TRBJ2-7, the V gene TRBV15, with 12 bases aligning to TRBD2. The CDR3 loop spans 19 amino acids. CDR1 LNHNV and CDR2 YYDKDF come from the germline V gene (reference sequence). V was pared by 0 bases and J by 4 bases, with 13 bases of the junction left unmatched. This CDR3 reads CATSRDYGLAGGPGYEQYF. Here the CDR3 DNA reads TGTGCCACCAGCAGAGATTACGGGCTAGCGGGAGGGCCCGGATACGAGCAGTACTTC.

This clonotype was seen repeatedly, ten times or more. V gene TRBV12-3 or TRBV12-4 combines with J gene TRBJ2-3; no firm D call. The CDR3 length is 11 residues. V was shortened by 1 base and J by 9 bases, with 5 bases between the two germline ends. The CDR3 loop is CASSLELTQYF. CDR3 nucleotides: TGTGCCAGCAGTTTAGAGCTGACGCAGTATTTT.

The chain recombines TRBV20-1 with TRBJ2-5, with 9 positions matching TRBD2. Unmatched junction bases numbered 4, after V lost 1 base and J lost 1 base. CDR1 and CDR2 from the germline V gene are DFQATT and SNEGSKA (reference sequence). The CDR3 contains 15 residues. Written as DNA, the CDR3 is TGCAGTGCTAGAGGACTAGCGGAGCCCCAAGAGACCCAGTACTTC. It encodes CSARGLAEPQETQYF.